This entry concerns a single TCR beta chain. The clone's antigen remains unknown. Per-base qualities were not stored, and no clone one base away is much larger. Another Seattle source contributed samples from volunteer blood donors who had recovered from COVID-19. Each collaborating institution followed its own protocols to collect whole blood in K2EDTA tubes. For TCRbeta analysis, collaborators shipped samples as frozen whole blood, isolated PBMCs, or DNA extracted from either of those sample types. TCRbeta CDR3 regions were amplified from genomic DNA using the immunoSEQ Assay, a bias-controlled multiplex PCR. On the study's bioinformatics: The number of nucleated cells in each sample was estimated from the amplification of reference gene primers within the assay. To quantify the absolute abundance of each unique TCRbeta CDR3 rearrangement, sequence reads were collapsed and filtered. Productive Simpson clonality was computed per sample as the square root of Simpson's diversity index over productive rearrangements. TCRdb stores this immuneACCESS table with in-frame sequences only. Part of the clones is absent; in the studies checked, under half of the shortfall reflects unresolved V genes, and no reason is known for the rest. From that table come the V and J calls and clone size; the DNA was used to work out D and trimming. A total of hundreds of thousands of clones appear in this sample, around 91% of them only once. The ten biggest clones cover 2.5% to 4% of the sample.

These data come from a study of blood T cell repertoires in COVID-19 (TCRdb year 2020). Context from the whole study: The collaborator samples originated in the United States, Italy and Spain and spanned the acute and convalescent phases of COVID-19. The samples were drawn from two sources: the first 160 participants of the ongoing ImmuneRACE study, and over 1,000 subjects contributed by 6 global collaborators. The repertoires were released in a freely available public database intended as a resource for research on the immune response to SARS-CoV-2. A de-identified subject ID, COVID-19 status, age in years and sex were almost always included in the sample metadata. Subjects who had been exposed to COVID-19, were actively infected with it, or had recovered from it provided the deeply sampled blood TCRbeta repertoires that made up the dataset. Where HLA class I and class II types were available, the types were taken from metadata supplied by the sample provider, not from assay-based typing. The material from the prospective study consisted of cDNA or gDNA derived from T cells, B-cell-depleted T cells, or PBMCs. The study at large found these results: The quantity of clinical and demographic metadata differed by source and by participant and was supplied without curation.

The germline V gene encodes CDR1 LNHDA and CDR2 SQIVND (reference sequence). V loses 11 bases at its end and J loses 0 bases; junction bases beyond the gene matches: 12. From its cysteine to its phenylalanine, the CDR3 spans 17 amino acids. The read is trimmed to its CDR3 DNA, 51 bases read in frame from base 1. This clonotype was sampled from a young woman who had recovered from COVID-19. The rearrangement combines TRBV19 with TRBJ2-2; 10 central bases correspond to TRBD2. Sequenced material: peripheral blood. The DNA sequence is TGTGCCTCTGCGACTAGCGGGTATTTGGCGAACACCGGGGAGCTGTTTTTT. This encodes CASATSGYLANTGELFF.